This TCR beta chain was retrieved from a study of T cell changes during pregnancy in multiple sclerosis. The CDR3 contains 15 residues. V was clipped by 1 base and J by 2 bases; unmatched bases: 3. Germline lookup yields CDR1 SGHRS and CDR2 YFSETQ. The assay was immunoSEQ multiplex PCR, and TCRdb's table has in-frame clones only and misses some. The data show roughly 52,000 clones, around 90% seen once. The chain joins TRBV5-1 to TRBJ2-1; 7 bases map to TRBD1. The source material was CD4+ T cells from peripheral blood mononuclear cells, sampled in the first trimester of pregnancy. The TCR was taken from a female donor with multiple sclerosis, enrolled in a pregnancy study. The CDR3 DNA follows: TGCGCCAGCAGCTTGAGTCAGGGGGCCTACAATGAGCAGTTCTTC. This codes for CASSLSQGAYNEQFF.